The 5 T cell receptor beta chains given below trace back to one sample, sequenced in a study of cytomegalovirus exposure and HLA in healthy donors. The primer mix had 60 Vbeta and 13 Jbeta primers. The method was immunoSEQ multiplex PCR; TCRdb's version includes in-frame clones alone and lacks a portion of them. This sample has 150,000 to 200,000 clones, with about 83% found just once. The sequencing sample was made of PBMCs. These receptors all stem from a middle-aged man in good health and CMV-seropositive.

This clone was recorded only once. V gene TRBV5-6 combines with J gene TRBJ1-4; D is perhaps TRBD1 (5 bases). Germline V CDR1 and CDR2: SGHDT, YYEEEE. Trimming shortened V by 4 bases and J by 8 bases, and 15 bases separated the two germline ends. CDR3 length equals 14 residues. The CDR3 DNA reads TGTGCCAGCAGCCCCATGGCAGGGAGGGAAAAACTGTTTTTT. It codes for CASSPMAGREKLFF.

This clone turned up a few times. V gene TRBV6-5 combines with J gene TRBJ1-5, with 9 bases identical to TRBD1. The V and J ends lost 4 bases and 5 bases, in that order; junction bases with no gene match: 3. Germline CDR1 is MNHEY and CDR2 is SVGAGI. The CDR3 totals 14 residues. The CDR3 region is CASSSGTGYQPQHF. The CDR3 DNA follows: TGTGCCAGCAGTTCGGGGACAGGGTATCAGCCCCAGCATTTT.

This clone was detected a few times. The CDR3 region has the DNA TGTGCCAGCAGCCTGGTGGGGCAGTTTTACCAGCAGTACTTC. Translation: CASSLVGQFYQQYF. The gene calls are TRBV5-6 and TRBJ2-7, with D tentatively TRBD1 (5 bases). Germline V gene data show CDR1 as SGHDT and CDR2 as YYEEEE. The CDR3 is 14 residues long. The V end was cut by 4 bases, the J end by 8 bases, with 19 bases between. The whole variable domain, remainder taken from reference TRBV5-6 and TRBJ2-7, is DAGVTQSPTHLIKTRGQQVTLRCSPKSGHDTVSWYQQALGQGPQFIFQYYEEEERQRGNFPDRFSGHQFPNYSSELNVNALLLGDSALYLCASSLVGQFYQQYFGPGTRLTVT.

This chain connects TRBV7-6 to TRBJ1-1; no definite D call. Trimming took off 1 base at V and 1 base at J, with 7 bases between the two ends. The germline V gene has CDR1 SGHVS and CDR2 FNYEAQ. CDR3 size: 14 residues. CDR3: CASSLVAENTEAFF. CDR3 sequence (DNA): TGTGCCAGCAGCTTAGTAGCAGAGAACACTGAAGCTTTCTTT.

This rearrangement joins TRBV7-9 to TRBJ2-1, with a weak D call TRBD2 (6 bases). Per germline, CDR1 SEHNR and CDR2 FQNEAQ (reference sequence). Trimming cost V 5 bases and J 4 bases, with 12 bases left between them. This CDR3 comprises 14 residues. This CDR3 is CASSLGGSYNEQFF. The DNA for the CDR3 is TGTGCCAGCAGCCTCGGAGGGTCTTACAATGAGCAGTTCTTC.